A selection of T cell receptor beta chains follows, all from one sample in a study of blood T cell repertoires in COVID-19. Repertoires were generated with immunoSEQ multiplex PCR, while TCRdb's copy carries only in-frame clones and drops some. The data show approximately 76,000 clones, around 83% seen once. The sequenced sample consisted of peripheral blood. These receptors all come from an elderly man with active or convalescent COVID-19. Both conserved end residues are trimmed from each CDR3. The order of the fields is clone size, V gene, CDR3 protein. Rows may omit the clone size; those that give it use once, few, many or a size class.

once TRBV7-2 ASSFEEGQSYEQY
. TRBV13 ASSRRASGRGNEQF
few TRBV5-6 ASSLPTSAYEQY
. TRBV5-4 ASSSIRLAVTDTQY
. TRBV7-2 ASSMFIANYGYT
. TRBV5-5 ASSSGLAGEGTDTQY
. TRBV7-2 ASSFGGYNEQF
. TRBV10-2 ASSRSGRQGNEQF
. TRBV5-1 ASSYNLAGGRNEQF
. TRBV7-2 ASSLSGVVLRGDQY
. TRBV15 ATSTYTPGTGELF
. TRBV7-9 ASSETGTSGNEQF
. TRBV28 ASRATGALEQY
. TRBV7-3 ASSSSGGEETQY
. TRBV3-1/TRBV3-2 ASSQEAARPGTQY
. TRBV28 ASSLRGGRTEAF
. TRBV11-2 ASSLGIGQTYEQY
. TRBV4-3 ASSQEGSSGSFNEQF
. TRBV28 AVLPPNWAGAKNEQF
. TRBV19 ASSLQGQGATGANVLT
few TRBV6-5 ASLMTANTEAF
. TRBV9 ASSTEAGFRAF
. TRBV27 ASRNAGENEQF
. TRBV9 ASSGNRRYT
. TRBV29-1 SVLGHTSTDTQY
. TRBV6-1 ASSDQDRANTEAF
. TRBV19 ASSIAEGFNYGYT
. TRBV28 ASSLTSYGYT
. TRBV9 ASSPNPGQGGEKLF
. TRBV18 ASSPQMFTGEQY
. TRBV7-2 ASSFGTSGAAPFNEQF
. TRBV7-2 ASSMGLAGRGYEQY
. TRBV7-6 ASSLVVPGATNEKLF
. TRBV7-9 ASSFRGQPQETQY
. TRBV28 ASVGGITDTQY
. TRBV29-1 SVEFDSSGNTIY
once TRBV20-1 SASVDTEAF
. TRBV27 ASSPVEAGSYEQY
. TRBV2 ASSLRETQY
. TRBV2 ASSQGAVNYGYT
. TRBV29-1 SVLGQGRYQETQY
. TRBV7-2 ASARLAGGTDTQY
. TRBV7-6 ASSRRRGTGGFETQY
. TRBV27 ASSTIRTGNMNTEAF
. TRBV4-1 ASSNPTSGASNEQF